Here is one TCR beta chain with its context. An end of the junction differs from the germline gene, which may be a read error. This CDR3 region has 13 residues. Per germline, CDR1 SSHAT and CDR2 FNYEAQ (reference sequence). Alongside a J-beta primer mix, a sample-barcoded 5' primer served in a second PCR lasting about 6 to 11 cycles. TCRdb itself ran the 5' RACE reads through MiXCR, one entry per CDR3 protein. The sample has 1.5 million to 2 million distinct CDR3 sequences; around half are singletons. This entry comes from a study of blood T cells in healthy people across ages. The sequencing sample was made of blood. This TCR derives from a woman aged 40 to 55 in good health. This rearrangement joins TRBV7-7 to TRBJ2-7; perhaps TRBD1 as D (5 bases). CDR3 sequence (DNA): TGTGCTAGCAGCCGTAGGGGTATCGGAGACCAGTACTTC. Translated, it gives CASSRRGIGDQYF.